These 8 T cell receptor beta chains originate from one sample sequenced in a study of T cell responses to AZD1222 COVID-19 vaccine. Measured with immunoSEQ multiplex PCR; TCRdb has only the in-frame clones, and not every one. The sample has roughly 110,000 clones, roughly nine tenths seen once. The sample was peripheral blood, taken on day 0 of AZD1222 vaccination. The receptors here all came from an adult in good health.

The chain employs TRBV4-3 and TRBJ2-2; D perhaps matches TRBD1 (5 bases). CDR1 is LGHNA and CDR2 is YSLEER in the germline V gene. This CDR3 has 16 residues. V was clipped by 4 bases and J by 2 bases, with 14 bases between them. The DNA for the CDR3 is TGCGCCAGCAGCCGAGGCACCGGACAAAACACCGGGGAGCTGTTTTTT. It translates to CASSRGTGQNTGELFF.

This chain connects TRBV6-6 to TRBJ1-3; D possibly corresponds to TRBD1 (5 bases). Germline CDR1 MNHNY, CDR2 SVGAGI (reference sequence). This CDR3 region has 15 residues. V shed 7 bases and J shed 1 base, with 14 bases lying between them. This CDR3 is CASTRDGPSGNTIYF. In DNA form, the CDR3 reads TGTGCCAGCACCAGGGACGGACCTTCTGGAAACACCATATATTTT.

This chain joins TRBV29-1 and TRBJ2-1; D call uncertain. The length of the CDR3 is 14 residues. Germline loops: CDR1 SQVTM, CDR2 ANQGSEA. V gave up 4 bases and J gave up 1 base, with 11 bases separating them. CDR3 region: CSVGSVPSYNEQFF. The CDR3 nucleotides are TGCAGCGTTGGGTCAGTGCCTTCCTACAATGAGCAGTTCTTC.

This chain connects TRBV5-1 to TRBJ2-3; D perhaps matches TRBD2 (5 bases). The CDR3 is 16 residues long. CDR1 and CDR2 from the germline V gene are SGHRS and YFSETQ. V was trimmed by 5 bases and J by 0 bases, leaving 16 bases between them. As DNA, the CDR3 is TGCGCCAGCAGGGGGAGCCCCACGGGAAGCACAGATACGCAGTATTTT. Translating it yields CASRGSPTGSTDTQYF.

The chain uses TRBV14 and TRBJ2-7, with unresolved D. Trimming stripped 2 bases from V and 8 bases from J, with 16 bases between. Germline CDR1 is SGHDN and CDR2 is FVKESK. The CDR3 loop spans 14 amino acids. The CDR3 spells CASSQSYGRIQQYF. Written as DNA, the CDR3 is TGTGCCAGCAGCCAATCTTACGGTCGTATCCAGCAGTACTTC.

The V and J genes are TRBV19 and TRBJ1-1; TRBD1 aligns across 7 bases. From germline, CDR1 is LNHDA and CDR2 SQIVND (reference sequence). The J segment lost 1 base and the V segment lost 6 bases, leaving 5 bases of the junction unmatched. The CDR3 contains 14 residues. The chain's CDR3 is CASRPGQQNTEAFF. For the CDR3, the DNA is TGTGCCAGTAGACCGGGACAGCAGAACACTGAAGCTTTCTTT.

This CDR3 is CASRFGQNTGELFF. DNA for the CDR3: TGCGCCAGCAGATTCGGGCAGAACACCGGGGAGCTGTTTTTT. The chain has TRBV5-1 and TRBJ2-2; the D is unclear. Trimming cost V 5 bases and J 1 base, with 9 bases left between them. The CDR3 runs to 14 residues. CDR1 is SGHRS and CDR2 is YFSETQ in the germline V gene.

The chain uses TRBV28 and TRBJ1-6, with a possible D match to TRBD1 (5 bases). Trimming removed 7 bases at V and 10 bases at J, with 23 bases between. This CDR3 region has 16 residues. The germline CDR1 and CDR2 sequences are MDHEN and SYDVKM. The CDR3, as DNA: TGTGCCAGCAACCAACCAGGGAGGCAACCCAAATCACCCCTCCACTTT. Encoded protein: CASNQPGRQPKSPLHF.